This T cell receptor beta chain is drawn from a study of shared clonotypes between healthy human individuals. Study-level findings and limits: With several donors compared, around 4.7% of naive CD4 clonotypes were shared. Larger estimated richness was generally recorded for naive subsets relative to memory subsets.

TCRdb's table, derived via immunoSEQ multiplex PCR, lists solely in-frame clones and lacks some. The sample includes a few million clones, 80% to 95% of them seen just once. The trim removed 6 bases at V and 6 bases at J, leaving 9 bases unmatched. The length of the CDR3 is 15 residues. CDR1 and CDR2 (germline): MDHEN, SYDVKM. In regard to this clone: Its antigen remains unknown.

This TCR came from a man younger than 30 in good health. Some clones in this sample may be carry-over from other donors' samples. Sequencing was done on a sample of naive CD4+ T cells from PBMCs. Subset denoted: CD45RA+ positively selected. This chain links TRBV28 with TRBJ1-4; 8 nucleotides agree with TRBD1. Here the CDR3 DNA reads TGTGCCAGCAGCCCGCCCCAGGGGGCAGATGAAAAACTGTTTTTT. Translation: CASSPPQGADEKLFF. Full variable domain (rest looked up from reference TRBV28 and TRBJ1-4): DVKVTQSSRYLVKRTGEKVFLECVQDMDHENMFWYRQDPGLGLRLIYFSYDVKMKEKGDIPEGYSVSREKKERFSLILESASTNQTSMYLCASSPPQGADEKLFFGSGTQLSVL.